The 6 T cell receptor beta chains below come from one sample, sequenced in a study of blood T cells in healthy people across ages. It was with a sample-barcoded 5' primer and a J-beta primer mix that a second PCR of roughly 6 to 12 cycles was run. TCRdb analysed the 5' RACE reads with MiXCR anew, one entry per CDR3 protein. Counted here are roughly 1,800,000 distinct CDR3 sequences, less than 50% occurring once; the ten biggest clones make up over 2%. The source material was blood. Every receptor here comes from a woman aged 35 to 49 in good health.

V is TRBV12-3 or TRBV12-4 and J is TRBJ2-1; 10 bases line up with TRBD1. This CDR3 comprises 14 residues. Trimming at V came to 8 bases and at J to 6 bases, leaving 7 bases not matched to a gene. In nucleotides, the CDR3 is TGTGCCAGCGGGGGGGACAGGGGTAGCAATGAGCAGTTCTTC. Translating it yields CASGGDRGSNEQFF.

The V gene is TRBV20-1, the J gene TRBJ2-3; D possibly uses TRBD1 or TRBD2 (5 bases each). Trimming pared 7 bases from V and 0 bases from J, leaving 23 bases between. The length of the CDR3 is 17 residues. CDR1 and CDR2 from the germline V gene are DFQATT and SNEGSKA (reference sequence). The CDR3 bases are TGCAGTGAGAACCCACGAAGGGACCGCGGGAGCACAGATACGCAGTATTTT. Translated: CSENPRRDRGSTDTQYF.

This clonotype has just one count. The V gene is TRBV2, the J gene TRBJ2-1, with 7 bases that match TRBD1. V was pared by 6 bases and J by 5 bases, with 10 bases of the junction left unmatched. The germline CDR1 and CDR2 sequences are SNHLY and FYNNEI. CDR3 length: 15 residues. CDR3 DNA: TGTGCCAGCAGAGGCCCTGGGACAGCGAACAATGAGCAGTTCTTC. It translates to CASRGPGTANNEQFF. The full variable domain, its missing parts supplied by reference TRBV2 and TRBJ2-1, is EPEVTQTPSHQVTQMGQEVILRCVPISNHLYFYWYRQILGQKVEFLVSFYNNEISEKSEIFDDQFSVERPDGSNFTLKIRSTKLEDSAMYFCASRGPGTANNEQFFGPGTRLTVL.

This sequence joins TRBV28 and TRBJ2-3; D is possibly TRBD1 (6 bases). This CDR3 region has 14 residues. Germline loops: CDR1 MDHEN, CDR2 SYDVKM. Trimming shortened V by 2 bases and J by 5 bases, and 11 bases separated the two germline ends. CDR3 coding DNA: TGTGCCAGCAGTTTACTAGAGGGGGTAGATACGCAGTATTTT. This sequence encodes CASSLLEGVDTQYF.

V gene TRBV7-6 combines with J gene TRBJ2-1, with 7 bases fitting TRBD2. The closer fit of TRBJ2-7 to the DNA end suggests the J call may be wrong. This CDR3 has 17 amino acids. Germline values: CDR1 SGHVS, CDR2 FNYEAQ. CDR3 in amino acids: CASSLVGGGGSYNEQYF. The CDR3 DNA reads as TGTGCCAGCAGCTTAGTGGGTGGCGGGGGTTCCTACAATGAGCAGTACTTC.

This sequence joins TRBV20-1 and TRBJ2-5, with D perhaps TRBD1 (6 bases). V lost 6 bases, J lost 2 bases, and 13 bases lay in between. The CDR3 is 13 residues long. CDR1 and CDR2 from the germline V gene are DFQATT and SNEGSKA (reference sequence). The CDR3 region is CSAERDNQETQYF. The CDR3 nucleotides are TGCAGTGCGGAAAGGGACAATCAAGAGACCCAGTACTTC.